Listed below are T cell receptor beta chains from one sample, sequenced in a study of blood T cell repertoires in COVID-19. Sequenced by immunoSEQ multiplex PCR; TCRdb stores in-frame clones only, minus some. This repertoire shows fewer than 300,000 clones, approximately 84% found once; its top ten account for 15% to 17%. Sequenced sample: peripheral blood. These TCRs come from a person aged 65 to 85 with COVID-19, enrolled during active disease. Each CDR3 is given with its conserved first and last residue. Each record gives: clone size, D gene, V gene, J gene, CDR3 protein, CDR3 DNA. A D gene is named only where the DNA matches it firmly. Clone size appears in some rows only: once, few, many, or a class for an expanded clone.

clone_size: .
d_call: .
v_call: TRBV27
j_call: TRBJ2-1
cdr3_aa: CASSFALRHSEQFF
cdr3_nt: TGTGCCAGCAGTTTTGCTCTCCGCCACTCTGAGCAGTTCTTC

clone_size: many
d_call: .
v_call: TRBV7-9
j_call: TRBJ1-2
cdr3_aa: CASSLGVSGVLYGYTF
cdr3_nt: TGTGCCAGCAGCTTAGGAGTTTCAGGGGTTCTCTATGGCTACACCTTC

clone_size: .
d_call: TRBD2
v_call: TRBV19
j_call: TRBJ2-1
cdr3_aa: CASSIPGTINEQFF
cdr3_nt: TGTGCCAGTAGTATCCCCGGGACTATCAATGAGCAGTTCTTC

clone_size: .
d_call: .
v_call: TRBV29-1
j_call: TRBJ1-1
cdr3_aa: CSAGALEAFF
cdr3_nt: TGCAGCGCTGGAGCTTTAGAAGCTTTCTTT

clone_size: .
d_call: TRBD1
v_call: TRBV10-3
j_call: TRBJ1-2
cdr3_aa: CAIRGQGLNYGYTF
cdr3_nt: TGTGCCATCAGGGGACAGGGGCTTAACTATGGCTACACCTTC

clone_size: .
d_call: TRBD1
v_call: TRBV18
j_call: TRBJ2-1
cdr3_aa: CASSPPGQGSFNEQFF
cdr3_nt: TGTGCCAGCTCACCGCCCGGACAGGGGAGTTTCAATGAGCAGTTCTTC

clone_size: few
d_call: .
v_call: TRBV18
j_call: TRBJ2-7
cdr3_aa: CASSALGGPTYEQYF
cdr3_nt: TGTGCCAGCTCAGCCCTCGGGGGGCCTACCTACGAGCAGTACTTC

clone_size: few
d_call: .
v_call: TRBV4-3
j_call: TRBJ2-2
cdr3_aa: CASSQALFSGELFF
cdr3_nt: TGCGCCAGCAGCCAAGCGTTGTTCTCCGGGGAGCTGTTTTTT

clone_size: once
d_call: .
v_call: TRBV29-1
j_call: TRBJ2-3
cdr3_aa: CSVSRGGRRGDTQYF
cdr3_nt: TGCAGCGTTTCCCGGGGAGGTCGGAGGGGAGATACGCAGTATTTT

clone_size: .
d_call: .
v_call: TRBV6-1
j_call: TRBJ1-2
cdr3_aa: CASSEGERRAGPGYTF
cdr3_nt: TGTGCCAGCAGTGAAGGAGAGCGGCGCGCCGGGCCTGGCTACACCTTC

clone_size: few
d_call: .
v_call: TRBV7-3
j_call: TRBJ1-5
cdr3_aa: CASSAEAGSDQPQHF
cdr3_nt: TGTGCCAGCAGCGCCGAGGCCGGGTCCGATCAGCCCCAGCATTTT

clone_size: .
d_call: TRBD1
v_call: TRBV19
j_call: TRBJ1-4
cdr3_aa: CASSTPGGVISELFF
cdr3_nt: TGTGCCAGTAGTACCCCAGGGGGAGTTATTTCGGAACTGTTTTTT

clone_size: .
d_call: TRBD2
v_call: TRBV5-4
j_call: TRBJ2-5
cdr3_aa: CASNPSGGKGETQYF
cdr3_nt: TGTGCCAGCAACCCTAGCGGGGGGAAAGGGGAGACCCAGTACTTC

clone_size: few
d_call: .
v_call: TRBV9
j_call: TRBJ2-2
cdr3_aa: CASLSRTVANTGELFF
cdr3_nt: TGTGCCAGCCTTTCCCGGACAGTTGCGAACACCGGGGAGCTGTTTTTT

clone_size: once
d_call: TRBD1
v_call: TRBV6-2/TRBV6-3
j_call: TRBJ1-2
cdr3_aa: CASSSDNRGRGGYTF
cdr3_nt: TGTGCCAGCAGTTCCGACAACAGGGGGCGCGGTGGCTACACCTTC

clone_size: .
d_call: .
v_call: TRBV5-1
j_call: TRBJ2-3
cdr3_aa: CASSLVRGMTDTQYF
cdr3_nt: TGCGCCAGCAGCTTGGTCCGGGGGATGACAGATACGCAGTATTTT